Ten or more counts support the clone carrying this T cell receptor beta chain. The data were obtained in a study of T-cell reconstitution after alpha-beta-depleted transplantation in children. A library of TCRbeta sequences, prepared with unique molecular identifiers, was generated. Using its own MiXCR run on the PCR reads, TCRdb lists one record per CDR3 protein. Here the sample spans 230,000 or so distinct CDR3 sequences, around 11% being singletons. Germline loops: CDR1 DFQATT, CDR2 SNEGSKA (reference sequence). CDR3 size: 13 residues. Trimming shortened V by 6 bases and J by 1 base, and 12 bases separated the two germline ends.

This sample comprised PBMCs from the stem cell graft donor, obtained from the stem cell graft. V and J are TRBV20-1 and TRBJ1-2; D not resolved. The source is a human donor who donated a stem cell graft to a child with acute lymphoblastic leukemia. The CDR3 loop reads CSADVLVNYGYTF. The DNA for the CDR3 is TGCAGTGCGGACGTTCTAGTTAACTATGGCTACACCTTC.